These 5 T cell receptor beta chains came from one sample sequenced in a study of OX40 agonist ivuxolimab in advanced cancers. The assay was immunoSEQ multiplex PCR, and TCRdb's table has in-frame clones only and misses some. The table records roughly 30,000 clones, approximately 86% of them present only once. The sequences come from CD4+ or CD8+ T cells sorted from blood, collected in a trial of the OX40 agonist ivuxolimab. The receptors originated from an adult with an advanced solid tumor such as melanoma, head and neck, liver or kidney cancer.

Points on this clone: One junction end does not reproduce the germline sequence, and a read error may be involved. The chain combines TRBV10-3 with TRBJ2-7; 8 nucleotides align to TRBD2. The CDR3 has 15 residues. CDR1 is ENHRY, CDR2 SYGVKD, per germline. CDR3 sequence reads: CASSYGGGSSYEQYF. The CDR3 nucleotides read TGTGCCAGCAGTTATGGCGGGGGGTCCTCCTACGAGCAGTACTTC.

This clone was detected only once. The J gene is TRBJ1-1, the V gene TRBV19; D might be TRBD1 (6 bases). V was clipped by 9 bases and J by 1 base, with 9 bases between them. CDR1 and CDR2 from the germline V gene are LNHDA and SQIVND (reference sequence). The length of the CDR3 is 12 residues. CDR3 coding DNA: TGTGCCAGCAAACAGGGGAACACTGAAGCTTTCTTT. Translated: CASKQGNTEAFF.

The rearrangement joins TRBV27 to TRBJ2-7; a weak D match, TRBD2 (5 bases). V was shortened by 4 bases and J by 3 bases, with 19 bases between the two germline ends. The CDR3 has 16 residues. CDR1 is MNHEY, CDR2 SMNVEV, per germline (reference sequence). Here the CDR3 reads CASSSIVVAGVYEQYF. CDR3 DNA: TGTGCCAGCAGTTCCATTGTTGTGGCGGGCGTCTACGAGCAGTACTTC.

The chain employs TRBV4-2 and TRBJ1-3; D might be TRBD1 (5 bases). Per the germline V gene, CDR1 is LGHNA and CDR2 is YNFKEQ. Trimming shortened V by 3 bases and J by 1 base, and 10 bases separated the two germline ends. This CDR3 has 15 residues. The CDR3 DNA reads as TGTGCCAGCAGCCAGTGGGCAGGGTCTGGAAACACCATATATTTT. Amino acid sequence: CASSQWAGSGNTIYF.

This clone was detected only a few times. The gene calls are TRBV5-4 and TRBJ1-5; maybe TRBD1 (5 bases). The V gene lost 2 bases and the J gene lost 1 base, with 7 bases spanning the gap. Looked up from germline, CDR1 is SGHNT and CDR2 is YYREEE (reference sequence). The CDR3 totals 14 residues. Here the CDR3 reads CASSLWGSNQPQHF. CDR3 nucleotide sequence: TGTGCCAGCAGCTTATGGGGGAGCAATCAGCCCCAGCATTTT.